The rows below give T cell receptor beta chains drawn from one sample of a study of blood T cells in healthy people across ages. In TCRdb, the 5' RACE reads were re-called with MiXCR into one record per CDR3 protein. The sample lists approximately 800,000 distinct CDR3 sequences, 56% seen once, with 20% to 30% in the top ten. Sample: blood. These TCRs come from a man aged 35 to 55 in good health. The CDR3 runs from the conserved cysteine through the conserved F or W. D genes are given only for firm matches. Expanded clones are given a class, and other clones once, few, many or no size at all.

v_call	clone_size	j_call	d_call	cdr3_aa	cdr3_nt
TRBV2	once	TRBJ2-5	TRBD2	CASSYGMVTEGGETQYF	TGTGCCAGCAGCTACGGGATGGTAACCGAGGGAGGGGAGACCCAGTACTTC
TRBV3-1	once	TRBJ2-6	-	CASSQTGLSGANVLTF	TGTGCCAGCAGCCAAACGGGGCTCTCTGGGGCCAACGTCCTGACTTTC
TRBV28	-	TRBJ2-5	TRBD1	CASSLPQTGSMETQYF	TGTGCCAGCAGTTTACCGCAGACAGGGTCAATGGAGACCCAGTACTTC
TRBV27	-	TRBJ1-1	-	CASISPGETEAFF	TGTGCCAGCATTAGTCCCGGGGAGACTGAAGCTTTCTTT
TRBV11-2	-	TRBJ2-5	-	CASSFWTEETQYF	TGTGCCAGCAGCTTTTGGACAGAAGAGACCCAGTACTTC
TRBV20-1	-	TRBJ2-1	-	CSASQGPIYNEQFF	TGCAGTGCTAGTCAGGGCCCCATCTACAATGAGCAGTTCTTC
TRBV7-9	few	TRBJ2-6	-	CASSPQTTVGANVLTF	TGTGCCAGCAGCCCCCAGACGACAGTTGGGGCCAACGTCCTGACTTTC
TRBV6-5	-	TRBJ1-1	-	CASKGGQGSTEAFF	TGTGCCAGTAAGGGTGGGCAGGGGTCCACTGAAGCTTTCTTT
TRBV27	-	TRBJ1-2	TRBD1	CASSLTGGGGYGYTF	TGTGCCAGCAGTTTAACAGGGGGCGGGGGTTATGGCTACACCTTC
TRBV5-4	few	TRBJ2-4	TRBD1	CASSLDRGLNIQYF	TGTGCCAGCAGCTTGGACAGGGGTTTGAACATTCAGTACTTC
TRBV25-1	-	TRBJ2-3	TRBD2	CASEASGGAVDTQYF	TGTGCCAGCGAGGCTAGCGGGGGGGCCGTAGATACGCAGTATTTT
TRBV28	-	TRBJ2-1	-	CASSTTDNYNEQFF	TGTGCCAGCAGCACGACCGACAACTACAATGAGCAGTTCTTC
TRBV20-1	-	TRBJ2-3	TRBD2	CSAIGSGAKDTQYF	TGCAGTGCTATCGGTAGCGGGGCTAAAGATACGCAGTATTTT
TRBV9	-	TRBJ1-1	TRBD1	CASSDEGQMNTEAFF	TGTGCCAGCAGCGATGAGGGACAGATGAACACTGAAGCTTTCTTT
TRBV10-3	-	TRBJ2-3	TRBD2	CAISGTSGDTTDTQYF	TGTGCCATCAGTGGGACTAGCGGGGACACCACAGATACGCAGTATTTT
TRBV29-1	few	TRBJ2-7	-	CSVEADSYEQYF	TGCAGCGTTGAAGCCGACAGTTACGAGCAGTACTTC
TRBV20-1	-	TRBJ2-1	TRBD2	CSARTGRDEQFF	TGCAGTGCTAGAACCGGGAGGGATGAGCAGTTCTTC
TRBV9	-	TRBJ2-7	TRBD2	CASSVGVAGNYEQYF	TGTGCCAGCAGCGTAGGGGTAGCGGGGAACTACGAGCAGTACTTC
TRBV10-3	-	TRBJ2-7	TRBD2	CAISGTSGSSYEQYF	TGTGCCATCAGTGGGACTAGCGGCAGCTCCTACGAGCAGTACTTC
TRBV2	-	TRBJ2-7	TRBD1	CASRDRILSYEQYF	TGTGCCAGCAGGGACAGGATTTTATCCTACGAGCAGTACTTC
TRBV11-2	few	TRBJ2-1	-	CASSWVSQGEQFF	TGTGCCAGCAGCTGGGTTTCGCAGGGTGAGCAGTTCTTC
TRBV20-1	-	TRBJ2-3	-	CSAWGAGGRGTDTQYF	TGCAGTGCTTGGGGGGCTGGGGGGAGGGGCACAGATACGCAGTATTTT
TRBV5-1	many	TRBJ2-1	TRBD1	CASSSGQVSYNEQFF	TGCGCCAGCAGCTCCGGACAGGTCTCCTACAATGAGCAGTTCTTC
TRBV28	once	TRBJ2-3	TRBD1	CASSDDRGVRYF	TGTGCCAGCAGTGACGACAGGGGGGTTAGGTATTTT
TRBV3-1	-	TRBJ2-2	-	CASSQESDTGELFF	TGTGCCAGCAGCCAAGAGTCTGACACCGGGGAGCTGTTTTTT
TRBV4-2	-	TRBJ2-4	TRBD1	CASGQDGTENIQYF	TGTGCCAGCGGCCAAGACGGGACAGAAAACATTCAGTACTTC
TRBV5-1	-	TRBJ2-6	TRBD1	CASSVTGSGANVLTF	TGCGCCAGCAGCGTGACAGGGTCCGGGGCCAACGTCCTGACTTTC
TRBV2	-	TRBJ2-5	-	CASSEAPRPRETQYF	TGTGCCAGCAGTGAAGCGCCGCGACCGAGGGAGACCCAGTACTTC